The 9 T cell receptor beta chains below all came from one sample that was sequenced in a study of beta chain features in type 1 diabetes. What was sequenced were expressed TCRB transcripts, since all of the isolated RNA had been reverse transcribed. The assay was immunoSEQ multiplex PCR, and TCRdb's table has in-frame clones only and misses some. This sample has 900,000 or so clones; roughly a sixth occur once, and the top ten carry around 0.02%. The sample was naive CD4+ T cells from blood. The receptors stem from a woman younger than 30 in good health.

DNA of the CDR3: TGTGCCAGCAGCCCCGGGACAGGGAGCACCGGGGAGCTGTTTTTT. It codes for CASSPGTGSTGELFF. The rearrangement links TRBV5-4 to TRBJ2-2, with 9 positions matching TRBD1. The V gene's germline CDR1 is SGHNT and CDR2 YYREEE (reference sequence). V lost 4 bases and J lost 4; bases outside the gene matches: 5. This CDR3 spans 15 amino acids.

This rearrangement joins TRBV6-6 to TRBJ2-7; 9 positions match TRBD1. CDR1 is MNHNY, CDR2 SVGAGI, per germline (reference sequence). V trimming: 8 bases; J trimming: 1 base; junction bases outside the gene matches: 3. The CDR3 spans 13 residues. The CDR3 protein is CASRDRASYEQYF. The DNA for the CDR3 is TGTGCCAGCCGGGACAGGGCTTCCTACGAGCAGTACTTC.

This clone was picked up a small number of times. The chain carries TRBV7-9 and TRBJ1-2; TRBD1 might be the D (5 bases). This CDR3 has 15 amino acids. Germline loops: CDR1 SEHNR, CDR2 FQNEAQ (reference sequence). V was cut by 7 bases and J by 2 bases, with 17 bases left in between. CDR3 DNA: TGTGCCAGCACCACCGGGGGGAGCGCCAACTATGGCTACACCTTC. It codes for CASTTGGSANYGYTF.

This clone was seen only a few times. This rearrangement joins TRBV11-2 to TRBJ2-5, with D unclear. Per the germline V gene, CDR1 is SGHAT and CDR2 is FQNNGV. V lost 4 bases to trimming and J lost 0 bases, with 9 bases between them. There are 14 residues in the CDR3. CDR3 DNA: TGTGCCAGCAGCTCCGATGGGTACCAAGAGACCCAGTACTTC. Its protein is CASSSDGYQETQYF. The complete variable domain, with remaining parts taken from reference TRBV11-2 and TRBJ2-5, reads EAGVAQSPRYKIIEKRQSVAFWCNPISGHATLYWYQQILGQGPKLLIQFQNNGVVDDSQLPKDRFSAERLKGVDSTLKIQPAKLEDSAVYLCASSSDGYQETQYFGPGTRLLVL.

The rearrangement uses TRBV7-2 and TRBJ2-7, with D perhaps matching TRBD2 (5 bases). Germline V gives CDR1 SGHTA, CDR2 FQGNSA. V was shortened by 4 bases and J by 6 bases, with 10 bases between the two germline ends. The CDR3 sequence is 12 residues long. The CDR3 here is CASSSGMFEQYF. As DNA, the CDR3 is TGTGCCAGCAGCTCCGGGATGTTCGAGCAGTACTTC.

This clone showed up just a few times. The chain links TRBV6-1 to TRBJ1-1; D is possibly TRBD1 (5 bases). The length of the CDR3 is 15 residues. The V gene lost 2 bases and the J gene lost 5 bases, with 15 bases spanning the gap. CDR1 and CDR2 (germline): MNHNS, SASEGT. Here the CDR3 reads CASSEPLAGKTEAFF. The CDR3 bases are TGTGCCAGCAGTGAACCTCTGGCAGGGAAAACTGAAGCTTTCTTT.

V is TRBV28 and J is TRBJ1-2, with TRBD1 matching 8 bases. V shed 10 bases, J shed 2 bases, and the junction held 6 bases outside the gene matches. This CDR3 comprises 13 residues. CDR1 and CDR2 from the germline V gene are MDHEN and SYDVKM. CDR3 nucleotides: TGTGCCACCGGACAGGGCGAAAACTATGGCTACACCTTC. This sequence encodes CATGQGENYGYTF.

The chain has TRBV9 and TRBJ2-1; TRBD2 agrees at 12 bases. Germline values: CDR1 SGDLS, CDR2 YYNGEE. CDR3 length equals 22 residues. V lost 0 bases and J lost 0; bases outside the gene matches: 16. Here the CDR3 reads CASSVAPSPGLAGPSSYNEQFF. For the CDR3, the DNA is TGTGCCAGCAGCGTAGCCCCCTCTCCGGGACTAGCGGGTCCGAGCTCCTACAATGAGCAGTTCTTC.

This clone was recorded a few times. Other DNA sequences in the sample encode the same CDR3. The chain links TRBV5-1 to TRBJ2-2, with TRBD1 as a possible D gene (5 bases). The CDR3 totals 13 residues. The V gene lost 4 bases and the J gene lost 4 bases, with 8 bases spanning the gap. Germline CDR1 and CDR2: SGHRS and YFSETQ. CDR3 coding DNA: TGCGCCAGCAGCGTTCAGGGCACCGGGGAGCTGTTTTTT. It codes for CASSVQGTGELFF.